This T cell receptor (beta chain) was obtained from a study of blood T cell repertoires in COVID-19. Clones were sequenced by immunoSEQ multiplex PCR, and TCRdb holds only the in-frame ones, with some missing. Of about 74,000 clones in the sample, roughly 88% are singletons; the top ten hold less than 3%. The CDR3 runs to 15 residues. J was trimmed by 4 bases and V by 5 bases; bases with no gene match: 10. Germline CDR1 reads MNHEY; CDR2 reads SVGAGI. The V call is TRBV6-5, the J call TRBJ2-5, with TRBD1 identical over 7 bases. Sequencing was carried out using peripheral blood. This receptor was identified in a man between 65 and 85 years old with active or convalescent COVID-19. DNA of the CDR3: TGTGCCAGCAGTCCAGGGGGTCCTCGGGGAGAGACCCAGTACTTC. Translated, it gives CASSPGGPRGETQYF.